This T cell receptor (beta chain) was sequenced during a study of cytomegalovirus exposure and HLA in healthy donors. The PCR ran on 60 Vbeta and 13 Jbeta primers. Sequencing was performed with immunoSEQ multiplex PCR; in TCRdb, only in-frame clones are kept and a portion is missing. The sample has about 160,000 clones; roughly 80% are singletons. The germline V and J ends were trimmed by 0 bases and 0 bases, with 7 bases remaining between them. CDR1 is SGHNT and CDR2 is YYREEE in the germline V gene (reference sequence). This CDR3 comprises 14 residues. This sequence joins TRBV5-4 and TRBJ2-7; tentative D call: TRBD2 (5 bases). Specimen: PBMCs. The clonotype was recovered from a man aged 30 to 39 in good health and CMV-seropositive. This CDR3 reads CASSLGGNSYEQYF. The CDR3 bases are TGTGCCAGCAGCTTGGGAGGGAACTCCTACGAGCAGTACTTC.